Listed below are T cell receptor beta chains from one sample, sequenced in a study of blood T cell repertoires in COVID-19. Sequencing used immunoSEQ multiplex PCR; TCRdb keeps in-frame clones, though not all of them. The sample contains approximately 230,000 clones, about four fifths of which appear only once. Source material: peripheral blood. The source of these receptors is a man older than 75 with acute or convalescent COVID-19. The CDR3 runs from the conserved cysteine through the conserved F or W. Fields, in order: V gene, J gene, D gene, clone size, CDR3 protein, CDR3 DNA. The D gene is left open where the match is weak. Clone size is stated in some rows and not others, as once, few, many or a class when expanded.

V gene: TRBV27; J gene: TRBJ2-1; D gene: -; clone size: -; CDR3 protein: CASSSRDPYNEQFF; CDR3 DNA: TGTGCCAGCAGTTCTCGGGATCCCTACAATGAGCAGTTCTTC
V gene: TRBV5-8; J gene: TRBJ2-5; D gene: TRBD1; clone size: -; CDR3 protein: CASSFPARQGWLETQYF; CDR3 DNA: TGTGCCAGCAGCTTTCCCGCGCGACAGGGGTGGTTAGAGACCCAGTACTTC
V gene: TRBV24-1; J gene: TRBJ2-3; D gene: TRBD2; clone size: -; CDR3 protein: CATSRGGKPDTQYF; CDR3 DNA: TGTGCCACCAGTCGGGGGGGGAAGCCAGATACGCAGTATTTT
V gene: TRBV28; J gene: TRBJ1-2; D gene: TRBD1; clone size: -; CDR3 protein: CASSGGQGRYGYTF; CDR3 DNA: TGTGCCAGCAGTGGAGGACAGGGGCGCTATGGCTACACCTTC
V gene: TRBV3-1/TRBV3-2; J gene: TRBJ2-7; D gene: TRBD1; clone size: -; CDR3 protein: CASSHATGDGYEQYF; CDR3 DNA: TGTGCCAGCAGCCACGCTACAGGGGATGGGTACGAGCAGTACTTC
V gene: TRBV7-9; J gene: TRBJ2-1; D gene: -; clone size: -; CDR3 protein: CASSRPYGEQFF; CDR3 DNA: TGTGCCAGCAGCCGTCCCTACGGTGAGCAGTTCTTC
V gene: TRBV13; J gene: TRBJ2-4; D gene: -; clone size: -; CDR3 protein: CASSTPGGAAWYIQYF; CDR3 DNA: TGTGCCAGCAGCACCCCCGGAGGGGCGGCGTGGTACATTCAGTACTTC
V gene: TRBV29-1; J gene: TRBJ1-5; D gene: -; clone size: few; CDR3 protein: CSVLTGNSNQPQHF; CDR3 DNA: TGCAGCGTTCTTACCGGTAATAGCAATCAGCCCCAGCATTTT
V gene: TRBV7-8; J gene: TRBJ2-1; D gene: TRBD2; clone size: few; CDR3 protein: CASSLGGRAGNNEQFF; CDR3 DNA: TGTGCCAGCAGCTTAGGTGGGAGGGCCGGTAACAATGAGCAGTTCTTC
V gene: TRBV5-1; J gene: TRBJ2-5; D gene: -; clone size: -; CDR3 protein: CASSLDRTLWETQYF; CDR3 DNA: TGCGCCAGCAGCTTGGACAGGACCTTGTGGGAGACCCAGTACTTC
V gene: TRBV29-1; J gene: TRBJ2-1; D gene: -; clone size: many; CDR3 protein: CSVDITLIEQFF; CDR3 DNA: TGCAGCGTTGACATAACTCTCATCGAGCAGTTCTTC
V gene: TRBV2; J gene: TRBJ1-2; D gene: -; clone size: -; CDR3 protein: CASSEYPGSYGYTF; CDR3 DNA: TGTGCCAGCAGTGAATACCCTGGCAGTTATGGCTACACCTTC
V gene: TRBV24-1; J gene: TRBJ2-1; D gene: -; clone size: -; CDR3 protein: CATSDLTRSYNEQFF; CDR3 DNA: TGTGCCACCAGTGATTTGACTAGATCCTACAATGAGCAGTTCTTC
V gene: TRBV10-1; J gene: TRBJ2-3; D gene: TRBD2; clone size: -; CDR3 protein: CASSRGGEGSDTQYF; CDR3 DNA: TGCGCCAGCAGTCGTGGCGGGGAGGGTTCAGATACGCAGTATTTT
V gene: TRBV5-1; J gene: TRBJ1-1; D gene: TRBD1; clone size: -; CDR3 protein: CASSQLPGGYTEAFF; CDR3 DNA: TGCGCCAGCAGCCAACTCCCAGGGGGCTATACTGAAGCTTTCTTT
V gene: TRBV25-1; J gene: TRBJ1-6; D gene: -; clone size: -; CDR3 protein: CASWGGSYNSPLHF; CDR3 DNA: TGTGCCTCCTGGGGGGGCTCCTATAATTCACCCCTCCACTTT
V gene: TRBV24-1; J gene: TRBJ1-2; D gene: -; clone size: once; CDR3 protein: CATSEWGGIGYTF; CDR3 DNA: TGTGCCACCAGTGAATGGGGAGGGATCGGCTACACCTTC
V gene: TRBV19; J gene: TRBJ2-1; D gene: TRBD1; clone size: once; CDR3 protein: CASSIRQGWGNEQFF; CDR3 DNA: TGTGCCAGTAGTATTCGACAGGGTTGGGGCAATGAGCAGTTCTTC
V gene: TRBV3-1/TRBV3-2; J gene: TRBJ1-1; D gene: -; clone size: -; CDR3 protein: CASRGLRDGTEAFF; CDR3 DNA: TGTGCCAGCAGGGGGTTACGGGATGGCACTGAAGCTTTCTTT
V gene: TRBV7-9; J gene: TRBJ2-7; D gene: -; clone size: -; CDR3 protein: CASSLDGGAYEQYF; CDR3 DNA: TGTGCCAGCAGCTTAGACGGGGGAGCCTACGAGCAGTACTTC
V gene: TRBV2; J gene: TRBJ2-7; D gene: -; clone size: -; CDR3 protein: CASAGLHYEQYF; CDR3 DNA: TGTGCCAGTGCGGGGCTCCATTACGAGCAGTACTTC
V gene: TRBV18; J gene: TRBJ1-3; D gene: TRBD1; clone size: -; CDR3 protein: CASSPGQGAGGNTIYF; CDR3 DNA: TGTGCCAGCTCACCGGGACAGGGGGCAGGTGGAAACACCATATATTTT
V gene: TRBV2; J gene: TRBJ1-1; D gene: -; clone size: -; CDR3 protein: CASSVTDKAFF; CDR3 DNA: TGTGCCAGCAGTGTTACAGACAAAGCTTTCTTT
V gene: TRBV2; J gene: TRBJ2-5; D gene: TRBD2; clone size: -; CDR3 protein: CASSEFLAGGAKYF; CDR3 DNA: TGTGCCAGCAGTGAATTCCTAGCGGGAGGTGCCAAGTACTTC
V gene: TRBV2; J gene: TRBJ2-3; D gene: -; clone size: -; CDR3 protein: CASSVNLDTQYF; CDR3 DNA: TGTGCCAGCAGTGTCAACTTGGATACGCAGTATTTT
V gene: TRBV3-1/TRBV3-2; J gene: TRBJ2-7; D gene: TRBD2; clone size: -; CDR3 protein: CASSQGWASGRYEQYF; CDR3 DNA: TGTGCCAGCAGCCAAGGTTGGGCTAGCGGGAGGTACGAGCAGTACTTC
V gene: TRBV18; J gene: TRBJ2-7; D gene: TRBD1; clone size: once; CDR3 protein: CASSPRDRSYEQYF; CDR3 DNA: TGTGCCAGCTCACCCCGGGACAGAAGCTACGAGCAGTACTTC
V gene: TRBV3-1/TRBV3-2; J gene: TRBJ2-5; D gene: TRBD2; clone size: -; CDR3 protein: CASSTGTSGRLETQYF; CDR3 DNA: TGTGCCAGCAGTACCGGGACTAGCGGGAGGTTGGAGACCCAGTACTTC
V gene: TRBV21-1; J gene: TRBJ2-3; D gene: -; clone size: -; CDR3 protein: CASSKFLAGAHTDTQYF; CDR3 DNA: TGTGCCAGCAGCAAATTTTTAGCGGGGGCCCACACAGATACGCAGTATTTT
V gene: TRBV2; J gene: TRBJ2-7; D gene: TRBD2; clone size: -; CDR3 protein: CASEGTSDEQYF; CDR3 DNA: TGTGCCAGCGAGGGGACTAGCGACGAGCAGTACTTC
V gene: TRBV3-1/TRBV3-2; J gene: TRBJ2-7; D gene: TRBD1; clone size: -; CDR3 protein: CASKGQGSGPYEQYF; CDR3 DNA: TGTGCCAGCAAAGGACAGGGGTCTGGCCCCTACGAGCAGTACTTC
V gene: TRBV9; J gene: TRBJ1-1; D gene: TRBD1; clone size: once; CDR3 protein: CASSAEPGQGRAEAFF; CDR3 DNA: TGTGCCAGCAGCGCCGAACCCGGACAGGGAAGGGCTGAAGCTTTCTTT
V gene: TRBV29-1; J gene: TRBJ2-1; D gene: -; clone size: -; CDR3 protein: CSGRTDRDNEQFF; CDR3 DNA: TGCAGCGGCCGGACAGACCGGGACAATGAGCAGTTCTTC
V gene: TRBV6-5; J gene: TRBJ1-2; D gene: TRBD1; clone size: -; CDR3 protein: CASSPWDRGLGGYTF; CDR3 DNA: TGTGCCAGCAGTCCTTGGGACAGGGGGCTTGGTGGCTACACCTTC
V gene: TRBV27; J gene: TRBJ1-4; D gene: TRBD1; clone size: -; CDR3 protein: CASSLYGTGNEKLFF; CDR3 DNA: TGTGCCAGCAGTTTATATGGGACAGGGAATGAAAAACTGTTTTTT
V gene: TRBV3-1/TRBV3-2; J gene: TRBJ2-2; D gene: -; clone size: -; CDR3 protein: CASLSTGNTGELFF; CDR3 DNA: TGTGCCAGCCTTTCTACAGGGAACACCGGGGAGCTGTTTTTT
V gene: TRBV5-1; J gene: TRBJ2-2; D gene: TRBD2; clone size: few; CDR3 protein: CASSSLGGSGTGELFF; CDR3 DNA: TGCGCCAGCAGCTCCCTTGGCGGGAGTGGGACCGGGGAGCTGTTTTTT
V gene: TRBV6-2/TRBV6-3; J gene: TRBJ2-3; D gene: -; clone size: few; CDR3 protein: CASSLEPIGTPDTQYF; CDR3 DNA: TGTGCCAGCAGTTTGGAGCCCATAGGAACCCCAGATACGCAGTATTTT
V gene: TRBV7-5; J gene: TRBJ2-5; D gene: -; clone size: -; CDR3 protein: CARSSKPEGLRDTQYF; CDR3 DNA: TGTGCCAGAAGCTCAAAACCCGAGGGACTCCGTGACACCCAGTACTTC
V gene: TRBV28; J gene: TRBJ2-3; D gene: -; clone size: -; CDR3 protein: CASSLRWLAAEFTDTQYF; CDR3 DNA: TGTGCCAGCAGTTTACGCTGGTTAGCAGCGGAGTTCACAGATACGCAGTATTTT
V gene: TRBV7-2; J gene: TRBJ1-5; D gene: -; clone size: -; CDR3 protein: CASSLTPQVSQPQHF; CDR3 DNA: TGTGCCAGCAGCTTAACCCCACAGGTATCCCAGCCCCAGCATTTT
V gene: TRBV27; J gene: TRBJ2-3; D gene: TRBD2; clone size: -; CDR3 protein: CASSLLGSGRAYGDTQYF; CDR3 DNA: TGTGCCAGCAGTTTATTAGGTAGCGGGAGGGCGTATGGAGATACGCAGTATTTT
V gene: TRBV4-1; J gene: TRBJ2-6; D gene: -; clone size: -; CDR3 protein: CASSPTPQASGANVLTF; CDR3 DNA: TGCGCCAGCAGCCCGACCCCTCAGGCGTCTGGGGCCAACGTCCTGACTTTC
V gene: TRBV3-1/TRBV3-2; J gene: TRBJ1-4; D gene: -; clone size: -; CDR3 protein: CASSQTSGGLNEKLFF; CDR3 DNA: TGTGCCAGCAGCCAAACCTCGGGGGGTCTTAATGAAAAACTGTTTTTT
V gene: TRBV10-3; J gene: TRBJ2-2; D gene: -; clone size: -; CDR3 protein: CAISESRNTGELFF; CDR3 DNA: TGTGCCATCAGTGAGTCCCGTAACACCGGGGAGCTGTTTTTT
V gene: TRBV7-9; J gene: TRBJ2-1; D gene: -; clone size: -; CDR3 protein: CASSLAALVTYNEQFF; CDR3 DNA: TGTGCCAGCAGCTTAGCTGCGCTTGTGACCTACAATGAGCAGTTCTTC
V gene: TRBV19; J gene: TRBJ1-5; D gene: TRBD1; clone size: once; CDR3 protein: CASSLQGRGGNQPQHF; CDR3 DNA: TGTGCCAGTAGTTTACAGGGGCGAGGAGGCAATCAGCCCCAGCATTTT
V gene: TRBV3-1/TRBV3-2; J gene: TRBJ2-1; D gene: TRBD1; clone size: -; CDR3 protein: CASSQGGTGYDEQFF; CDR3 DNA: TGTGCCAGCAGCCAAGGGGGGACAGGGTACGATGAGCAGTTCTTC
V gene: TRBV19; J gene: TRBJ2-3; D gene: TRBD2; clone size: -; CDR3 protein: CASSSKGTSGSTDTQYF; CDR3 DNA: TGTGCCAGTAGCTCCAAGGGGACTAGCGGTAGCACAGATACGCAGTATTTT
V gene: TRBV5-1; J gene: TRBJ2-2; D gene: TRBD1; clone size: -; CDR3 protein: CASSSGQGATGELFF; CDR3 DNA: TGCGCCAGCAGCTCAGGACAGGGGGCCACCGGGGAGCTGTTTTTT
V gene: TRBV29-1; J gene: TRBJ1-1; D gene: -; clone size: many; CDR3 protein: CSVVVQGDTEAFF; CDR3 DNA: TGCAGCGTTGTCGTGCAGGGCGATACTGAAGCTTTCTTT
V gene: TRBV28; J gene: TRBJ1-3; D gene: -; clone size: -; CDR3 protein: CASSLLGYVGKAGNTIYF; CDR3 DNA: TGTGCCAGCAGTTTGCTCGGGTACGTAGGCAAGGCTGGAAACACCATATATTTT
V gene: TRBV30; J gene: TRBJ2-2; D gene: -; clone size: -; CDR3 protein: CAWSVLGGRPTNTGELFF; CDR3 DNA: TGTGCCTGGAGTGTACTTGGAGGCCGACCAACGAACACCGGGGAGCTGTTTTTT
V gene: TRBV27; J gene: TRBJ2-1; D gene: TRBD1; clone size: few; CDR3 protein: CASSSRTGSNEQFF; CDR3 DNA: TGTGCCAGCAGTTCCCGGACAGGATCAAATGAGCAGTTCTTC